This is a list of T cell receptor beta chains from one sample in a study of CD8 T cell repertoires and HIV-1 epitope variants. Their target antigens are unknown. The table came from immunoSEQ multiplex PCR; TCRdb's copy has only in-frame clones and leaves some out. The sample gives roughly 4,600 clones, approximately 70% of which show up once; about 40% is in the top ten. The sequenced sample was cultured CD8+ T cells derived from PBMCs. These receptors were obtained from a male donor with HIV. The CDR3 runs from the conserved cysteine through the conserved F or W. D genes are given only for firm matches. Where a row states a size, it is once, few, many or the class of an expanded clone; other rows omit it.

D: TRBD2; J: TRBJ2-1; V: TRBV7-8; size: -; DNA: TGTGCCAGCAGCTCTAGCTTCTGGACTAGCGTAAACAATGAGCAGTTCTTC; CDR3: CASSSSFWTSVNNEQFF
D: -; J: TRBJ1-5; V: TRBV28; size: -; DNA: TGTGCCAGCAGTCCCTCGAGTAGCAATCAGCCCCAGCATTTT; CDR3: CASSPSSSNQPQHF
D: -; J: TRBJ1-2; V: TRBV4-3; size: few; DNA: TGCGCCAGCAGCCCAGAGATCGACCGGGCTACCTATGGCTACACCTTC; CDR3: CASSPEIDRATYGYTF
D: -; J: TRBJ1-5; V: TRBV15; size: few; DNA: TGTGCCACCAGCAGCTCGACGGGACAGCCCCAGCATTTT; CDR3: CATSSSTGQPQHF
D: TRBD2; J: TRBJ2-7; V: TRBV28; size: once; DNA: TGTGCCAGCAGTGCGACGGGGGGAACCTACGAGCAGTACTTC; CDR3: CASSATGGTYEQYF
D: -; J: TRBJ1-1; V: TRBV7-9; size: -; DNA: TGTGCCAGCAGAGGGGTGAACACTGAAGCTTTCTTT; CDR3: CASRGVNTEAFF
D: -; J: TRBJ2-3; V: TRBV10-2; size: -; DNA: TGCGCCAGCAGTGAGTCGCTGAGACTTGGCACAGATACGCAGTATTTT; CDR3: CASSESLRLGTDTQYF
D: -; J: TRBJ2-6; V: TRBV5-6; size: -; DNA: TGTGCCAGCAGACTTGGGATAAGTGGGGCCAACGTCCTGACTTTC; CDR3: CASRLGISGANVLTF
D: TRBD2; J: TRBJ2-2; V: TRBV5-1; size: -; DNA: TGCGCCAGCAGCTTGGAGGGACTAATTAACACCGGGGAGCTGTTTTTT; CDR3: CASSLEGLINTGELFF
D: -; J: TRBJ2-1; V: TRBV7-9; size: -; DNA: TGTGCCAGCAGCTCGGGGTCCAATGAGCAGTTCTTC; CDR3: CASSSGSNEQFF
D: TRBD1; J: TRBJ1-4; V: TRBV5-1; size: -; DNA: TGCGCCAGCAGCTTGGATCAGGGGGCGCAAAATGCGGAAAAACTGTTTTTT; CDR3: CASSLDQGAQNAEKLFF
D: -; J: TRBJ2-7; V: TRBV6-5; size: few; DNA: TGTGCCAGCAGTAAACCGACAACCTACGAGCAGTACTTC; CDR3: CASSKPTTYEQYF
D: -; J: TRBJ1-5; V: TRBV28; size: -; DNA: TGTGCCAGCAGTTCCGGGTCTTCGCGAGGCAATCAGCCCCAGCATTTT; CDR3: CASSSGSSRGNQPQHF
D: -; J: TRBJ2-4; V: TRBV2; size: few; DNA: TGTGCCAGCAGTGATGGATTTGGCCCCCGGATGGACATTCAGTACTTC; CDR3: CASSDGFGPRMDIQYF
D: -; J: TRBJ1-5; V: TRBV30; size: -; DNA: TGTGCCTGGAGTGTACGTGGTCTTCAGCCCCAGCATTTT; CDR3: CAWSVRGLQPQHF
D: TRBD1; J: TRBJ2-1; V: TRBV28; size: medium-sized; DNA: TGTGCCAGCAGTCCAGGGGGAAGTGAGCAGTTCTTC; CDR3: CASSPGGSEQFF
D: -; J: TRBJ2-3; V: TRBV4-3; size: once; DNA: TGCGCCAGCAGCCAAGAGGTTGGGGGGCTGGGCACAGATACGCAGTATTTT; CDR3: CASSQEVGGLGTDTQYF
D: TRBD2; J: TRBJ2-1; V: TRBV5-6; size: -; DNA: TGTGCCAGCAGCCCCATCGAATACGGGACTAGCGGCAACAATGAGCAGTTCTTC; CDR3: CASSPIEYGTSGNNEQFF
D: -; J: TRBJ2-1; V: TRBV28; size: once; DNA: TGTGCCACAGCATGGGACGTCCCCAATGAGCAGTTCTTC; CDR3: CATAWDVPNEQFF
D: -; J: TRBJ1-4; V: TRBV7-6; size: -; DNA: TGTGCCAGCAGCCATCAATTGACACCGCTGCATGAAAAACTGTTTTTT; CDR3: CASSHQLTPLHEKLFF
D: -; J: TRBJ1-2; V: TRBV28; size: -; DNA: TGTGCCAGCAGCCTACCGCTTGGGTTGAACTATGGCTACACCTTC; CDR3: CASSLPLGLNYGYTF
D: TRBD1; J: TRBJ2-3; V: TRBV4-1; size: -; DNA: TGCGCCAGCAGCCAAGAGGACAGGGCCACAGATACGCAGTATTTT; CDR3: CASSQEDRATDTQYF
D: -; J: TRBJ1-1; V: TRBV11-2; size: once; DNA: TGTGCCAGCAGCTTAGAGCTAGCCATGAACACTGAAGCTTTCTTT; CDR3: CASSLELAMNTEAFF
D: -; J: TRBJ2-5; V: TRBV7-7; size: -; DNA: TGTGCCAGCAGCCAGGGGGGGGCTGTACAAGAGACCCAGTACTTC; CDR3: CASSQGGAVQETQYF
D: -; J: TRBJ2-7; V: TRBV7-8; size: few; DNA: TGTGCCAGCAGCTCAGGGGTGAGATCCTACGAGCAGTACTTC; CDR3: CASSSGVRSYEQYF
D: -; J: TRBJ1-1; V: TRBV28; size: once; DNA: TGTGCCAGCACATTGGGGAACACTGAAGCTTTCTTT; CDR3: CASTLGNTEAFF
D: -; J: TRBJ1-6; V: TRBV29-1; size: -; DNA: TGCAGCGTTGGACAGGATTTTAATTCACCCCTCCACTTT; CDR3: CSVGQDFNSPLHF
D: TRBD1; J: TRBJ1-5; V: TRBV6-6; size: -; DNA: TGTGCCAGCAGCCCACAGGGGAGAGGGCAGCCCCAGCATTTT; CDR3: CASSPQGRGQPQHF
D: TRBD1; J: TRBJ2-2; V: TRBV4-3; size: -; DNA: TGCGCCAGCTCCGGGACAGGGGTTACCGGGGAGCTGTTTTTT; CDR3: CASSGTGVTGELFF
D: TRBD1; J: TRBJ1-2; V: TRBV18; size: few; DNA: TGTGCCAGCTCACCGACGACAGGGGGCATCTATGGCTACACCTTC; CDR3: CASSPTTGGIYGYTF
D: -; J: TRBJ1-4; V: TRBV4-3; size: -; DNA: TGCGCCAGCAGCCCCACGTTGCAGGGACCTAATGAAAAACTGTTTTTT; CDR3: CASSPTLQGPNEKLFF
D: -; J: TRBJ2-7; V: TRBV5-4; size: -; DNA: TGTGCCAGCAGCTTGGTAGGGCCCTACGAGCAGTACTTC; CDR3: CASSLVGPYEQYF
D: -; J: TRBJ1-1; V: TRBV15; size: few; DNA: TGTGCCACCAGCAGAGACCGAGGGTGGTGGACTGAAGCTTTCTTT; CDR3: CATSRDRGWWTEAFF
D: TRBD1; J: TRBJ2-7; V: TRBV5-1; size: -; DNA: TGCGCCAGCAGCTTCGGGACAGGGGCCTACGAGCAGTACTTC; CDR3: CASSFGTGAYEQYF
D: -; J: TRBJ2-1; V: TRBV27; size: -; DNA: TGTGCCAGCAGCCGAGGAGGACCCAATGAGCAGTTCTTC; CDR3: CASSRGGPNEQFF
D: -; J: TRBJ2-7; V: TRBV28; size: -; DNA: TGTGCCAGCAGTCACTTGTACGAGCAGTACTTC; CDR3: CASSHLYEQYF
D: -; J: TRBJ1-5; V: TRBV28; size: -; DNA: TGTGCCAGCAGACCTCCCCGGGGGGCTGGTCAGCCCCAGCATTTT; CDR3: CASRPPRGAGQPQHF
D: -; J: TRBJ1-5; V: TRBV10-3; size: -; DNA: TGTGCCATCAGTGTGGCGGCGGGACGCGATAGCAATCAGCCCCAGCATTTT; CDR3: CAISVAAGRDSNQPQHF
D: -; J: TRBJ2-1; V: TRBV27; size: medium-sized; DNA: TGTGCCAGCAGTTTAAAACAGGGTGAGGGCTCCTACAATGAGCAGTTCTTC; CDR3: CASSLKQGEGSYNEQFF
D: TRBD1; J: TRBJ1-2; V: TRBV28; size: medium-sized; DNA: TGTGCCAGCACCCCCGGGGACAGGGGACCCTACGGCTATGGCTACACCTTC; CDR3: CASTPGDRGPYGYGYTF
D: TRBD1; J: TRBJ2-7; V: TRBV27; size: once; DNA: TGTGCCAGCAGTTTATATGGGACAGGGGGCTTTGACGAGCAGTACTTC; CDR3: CASSLYGTGGFDEQYF
D: -; J: TRBJ2-1; V: TRBV11-2; size: -; DNA: TGTGCCAGCAGCTTAGCCGGGGTTAATGAGCAGTTCTTC; CDR3: CASSLAGVNEQFF
D: TRBD1; J: TRBJ2-7; V: TRBV5-4; size: -; DNA: TGTGCCAGCAGCTTCGGGACAGGCCCCTACGAGCAGTACTTC; CDR3: CASSFGTGPYEQYF
D: TRBD1; J: TRBJ2-1; V: TRBV5-6; size: -; DNA: TGTGCCAGCAGCAAGCAGGGGGCAGCCCCGTATGAGCAGTTCTTC; CDR3: CASSKQGAAPYEQFF
D: TRBD1; J: TRBJ2-1; V: TRBV4-1; size: -; DNA: TGCGCCAGCAGCCGAACCCTAATAGAACAGGGGCTCTTTCACTTCTACAATGAGCAGTTCTTC; CDR3: CASSRTLIEQGLFHFYNEQFF
D: -; J: TRBJ2-2; V: TRBV7-6; size: -; DNA: TGTGCCAGCAGCTTAAATACGGGCGGGGAGCTGTTTTTT; CDR3: CASSLNTGGELFF
D: -; J: TRBJ2-1; V: TRBV4-3; size: -; DNA: TGCGCCAGCAGCCAAGAGTCCAGGTGGCCCTACAATGAGCAGTTCTTC; CDR3: CASSQESRWPYNEQFF
D: -; J: TRBJ2-2; V: TRBV15; size: -; DNA: TGTGCCACCAGCCGTAGCAGGGAGAACACCGGGGAGCTGTTTTTT; CDR3: CATSRSRENTGELFF
D: -; J: TRBJ1-3; V: TRBV5-1; size: -; DNA: TGCGCCAGCAGACCCTATGTTAGCTCTGGAAACACCATATATTTT; CDR3: CASRPYVSSGNTIYF
D: TRBD1; J: TRBJ1-5; V: TRBV16; size: -; DNA: TGTGCCAGCAGCCGCGACAGGGTGCCCTATAGCAATCAGCCCCAGCATTTT; CDR3: CASSRDRVPYSNQPQHF
D: -; J: TRBJ1-2; V: TRBV25-1; size: -; DNA: TGTGCCAGCAGTGATACCAGGACACATGCTAACTATGGCTACACCTTC; CDR3: CASSDTRTHANYGYTF
D: -; J: TRBJ1-1; V: TRBV11-2; size: once; DNA: TGTGCCAGCAGCCCGGACAGCCAGGGAGTGATCTTT; CDR3: CASSPDSQGVIF
D: -; J: TRBJ1-1; V: TRBV5-1; size: -; DNA: TGCGCCAGCAGCTACGAAGTGGGGGGACTGAACACTGAAGCTTTCTTT; CDR3: CASSYEVGGLNTEAFF
D: TRBD1; J: TRBJ2-7; V: TRBV2; size: -; DNA: TGTGCCAGCAGCTTCGGGACAGGCGGTTACGAGCAGTACTTC; CDR3: CASSFGTGGYEQYF
D: TRBD2; J: TRBJ2-1; V: TRBV6-4; size: few; DNA: TGTGCCCCGAGGGGTAGCGGGGAATACAATGAGCAGTTCTTC; CDR3: CAPRGSGEYNEQFF